This is a list of T cell receptor beta chains from one sample in a study of blood T cells in healthy people across ages. Using its own MiXCR run on the 5' RACE reads, TCRdb lists one record per CDR3 protein. Found here are 760,000 or so distinct CDR3 sequences, 20% to 25% of them singletons; the top ten hold more than 8%. These data were also reused for a study on T cells of mothers and their children.

Sequencing used blood. The receptors were sampled from a boy younger than 18 in good health. CDR3s include the opening cysteine and the closing phenylalanine or tryptophan. The order of the fields is CDR3 protein, CDR3 DNA, clone size, D gene, J gene, V gene. A D gene is named only where the DNA matches it firmly. Size is stated for part of the rows, as once, few or many counts, or as a class when the clone is expanded.

cdr3_aa: CASSLPQDLGYTF
cdr3_nt: TGTGCCAGCAGCCTACCCCAGGACCTCGGCTACACCTTC
clone_size: few
d_call: NA
j_call: TRBJ1-2
v_call: TRBV28

cdr3_aa: CASSLDSGTGITNIQYF
cdr3_nt: TGTGCCAGCAGCTTGGACTCCGGGACAGGGATTACTAACATTCAGTACTTC
clone_size: NA
d_call: TRBD1
j_call: TRBJ2-4
v_call: TRBV5-6

cdr3_aa: CASSYDSLSTDTQYF
cdr3_nt: TGTGCCAGCAGCTACGACAGTTTAAGCACAGATACGCAGTATTTT
clone_size: many
d_call: NA
j_call: TRBJ2-3
v_call: TRBV5-5

cdr3_aa: CASSEYFASGSYNEQFF
cdr3_nt: TGTGCCAGCAGTGAATATTTCGCTAGCGGGAGCTACAATGAGCAGTTCTTC
clone_size: few
d_call: TRBD2
j_call: TRBJ2-1
v_call: TRBV25-1

cdr3_aa: CASNLGRQETQYF
cdr3_nt: TGTGCCAGCAACCTAGGACGGCAAGAGACCCAGTACTTC
clone_size: NA
d_call: NA
j_call: TRBJ2-5
v_call: TRBV2

cdr3_aa: CSVFDSLGYTF
cdr3_nt: TGCAGCGTTTTCGACAGTTTGGGCTACACCTTC
clone_size: NA
d_call: NA
j_call: TRBJ1-2
v_call: TRBV29-1

cdr3_aa: CASSYGQRNTEAFF
cdr3_nt: TGTGCCAGCAGTTACGGGCAAAGGAACACTGAAGCTTTCTTT
clone_size: NA
d_call: NA
j_call: TRBJ1-1
v_call: TRBV6-6

cdr3_aa: CASSELRGAFYEQYF
cdr3_nt: TGTGCCAGCAGCGAGTTACGAGGGGCTTTCTACGAGCAGTACTTC
clone_size: once
d_call: NA
j_call: TRBJ2-7
v_call: TRBV28

cdr3_aa: CAISVRLAGGSTNTGELFF
cdr3_nt: TGTGCCATCAGTGTACGACTAGCGGGGGGTTCAACGAACACCGGGGAGCTGTTTTTT
clone_size: few
d_call: TRBD2
j_call: TRBJ2-2
v_call: TRBV10-3

cdr3_aa: CASSSFAGTGSTGELFF
cdr3_nt: TGTGCCAGCAGCTCATTCGCCGGGACAGGGTCAACCGGGGAGCTGTTTTTT
clone_size: few
d_call: TRBD1
j_call: TRBJ2-2
v_call: TRBV7-9

cdr3_aa: CASSSGTTGMETQYF
cdr3_nt: TGTGCCAGCAGCTCCGGGACGACAGGAATGGAGACCCAGTACTTC
clone_size: NA
d_call: NA
j_call: TRBJ2-5
v_call: TRBV5-6

cdr3_aa: CSATPFSDQETQYF
cdr3_nt: TGCAGTGCTACCCCATTTAGCGACCAAGAGACCCAGTACTTC
clone_size: few
d_call: NA
j_call: TRBJ2-5
v_call: TRBV20-1

cdr3_aa: CSVEERRGTDTQYF
cdr3_nt: TGCAGCGTTGAAGAACGCAGGGGCACAGATACGCAGTATTTT
clone_size: NA
d_call: NA
j_call: TRBJ2-3
v_call: TRBV29-1

cdr3_aa: CASSSPAGGVTGELFF
cdr3_nt: TGTGCCAGCAGCTCTCCTGCGGGAGGGGTGACCGGGGAGCTGTTTTTT
clone_size: NA
d_call: TRBD2
j_call: TRBJ2-2
v_call: TRBV7-3

cdr3_aa: CSATGTGNSPLHF
cdr3_nt: TGCAGTGCTACCGGGACGGGAAATTCACCCCTCCACTTT
clone_size: few
d_call: NA
j_call: TRBJ1-6
v_call: TRBV20-1

cdr3_aa: CASSHRTANYEQYF
cdr3_nt: TGTGCCAGCAGTCACCGGACAGCCAACTACGAGCAGTACTTC
clone_size: NA
d_call: NA
j_call: TRBJ2-7
v_call: TRBV6-1